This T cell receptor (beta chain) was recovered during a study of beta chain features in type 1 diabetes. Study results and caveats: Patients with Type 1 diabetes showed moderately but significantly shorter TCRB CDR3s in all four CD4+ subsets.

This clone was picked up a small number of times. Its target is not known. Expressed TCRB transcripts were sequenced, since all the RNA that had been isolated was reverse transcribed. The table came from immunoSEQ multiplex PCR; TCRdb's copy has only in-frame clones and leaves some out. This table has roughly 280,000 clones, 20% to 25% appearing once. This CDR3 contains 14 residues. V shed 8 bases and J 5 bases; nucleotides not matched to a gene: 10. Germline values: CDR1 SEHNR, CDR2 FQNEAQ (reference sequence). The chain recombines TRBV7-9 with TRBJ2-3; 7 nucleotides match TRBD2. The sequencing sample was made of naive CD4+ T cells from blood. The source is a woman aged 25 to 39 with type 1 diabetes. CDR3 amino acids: CASANPGGRDTQYF. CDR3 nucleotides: TGTGCCAGCGCAAACCCGGGGGGAAGAGATACGCAGTATTTT.